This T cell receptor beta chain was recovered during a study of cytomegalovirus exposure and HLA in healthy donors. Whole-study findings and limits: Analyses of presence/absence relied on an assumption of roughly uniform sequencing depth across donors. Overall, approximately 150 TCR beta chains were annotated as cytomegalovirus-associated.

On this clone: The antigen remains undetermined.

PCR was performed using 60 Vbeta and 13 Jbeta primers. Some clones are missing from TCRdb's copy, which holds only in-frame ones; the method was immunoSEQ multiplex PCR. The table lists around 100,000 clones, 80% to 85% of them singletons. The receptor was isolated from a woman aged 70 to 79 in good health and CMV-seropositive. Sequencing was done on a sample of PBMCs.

The CDR3 region has the DNA TGTGCCAGCAGTATCAGGGGGCAAGGATACAATGAGCAGTTCTTC. Its protein is CASSIRGQGYNEQFF. The rearrangement joins TRBV6-6 to TRBJ2-1; 8 nucleotides line up with TRBD1. The CDR3 consists of 15 residues. The V and J ends lost 5 bases and 4 bases, in that order; junction bases with no gene match: 7. Germline CDR1 is MNHNY and CDR2 is SVGAGI (reference sequence).